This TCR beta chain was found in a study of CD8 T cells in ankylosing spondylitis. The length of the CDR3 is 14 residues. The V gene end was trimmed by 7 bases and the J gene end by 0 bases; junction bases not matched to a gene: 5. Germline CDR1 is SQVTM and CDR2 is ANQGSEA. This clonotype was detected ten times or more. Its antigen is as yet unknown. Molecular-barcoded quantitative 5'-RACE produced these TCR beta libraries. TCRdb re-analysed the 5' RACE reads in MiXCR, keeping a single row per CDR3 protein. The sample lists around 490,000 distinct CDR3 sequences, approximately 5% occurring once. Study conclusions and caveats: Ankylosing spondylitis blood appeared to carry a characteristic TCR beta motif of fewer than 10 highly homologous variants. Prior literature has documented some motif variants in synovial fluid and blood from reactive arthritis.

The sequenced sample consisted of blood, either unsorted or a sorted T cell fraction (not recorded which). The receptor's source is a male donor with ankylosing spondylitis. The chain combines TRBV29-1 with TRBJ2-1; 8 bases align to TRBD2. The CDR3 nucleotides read TGCAGCGCCGGGGGGGGGCTCTCCTACAATGAGCAGTTCTTC. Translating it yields CSAGGGLSYNEQFF.